These 14 T cell receptor beta chains originate from one sample sequenced in a study of Graves' ophthalmopathy and Graves' hyperthyroidism. Investigators amplified TCR beta CDR3 regions from RNA transcripts. Second-round multiplex PCR came after first-round RT-PCR with HTBI primers. A single record per CDR3 protein comes from TCRdb applying MiXCR to the multiplex PCR reads. The data contain about 1.1 million distinct CDR3 sequences, 35% to 40% of them singletons. The sample was peripheral blood or thyroid tissue (not recorded which). The receptors originated from an adult man with Graves' hyperthyroidism.

The table lists this clonotype with many counts. This chain links TRBV19 with TRBJ1-2, with unresolved D. The CDR3 has 12 residues. V was trimmed by 6 bases and J by 7 bases, leaving 12 bases between them. Germline CDR1 reads LNHDA; CDR2 reads SQIVND (reference sequence). The CDR3 nucleotides read TGTGCCAGTAGCCCTTCGCAGGCTGGCTACACCTTC. This translates into CASSPSQAGYTF.

A note on this clonotype: A much larger clone lies one base from this, so it may be a read error. The V call is TRBV20-1, the J call TRBJ1-6; perhaps TRBD1 as D (6 bases). The V end was cut by 5 bases, the J end by 7 bases, with 12 bases between. Germline V lookup: CDR1 DFQATT, CDR2 SNEGSKA (reference sequence). The CDR3 has 13 residues. The CDR3 DNA is TGCAGTGCTGGCCAGGGGAAAAATTCACCCCTCCACTTT. Encoded protein: CSAGQGKNSPLHF.

This clonotype was recorded at least ten times. This sequence joins TRBV29-1 and TRBJ1-3; D is possibly TRBD1 (5 bases). In germline, CDR1 is SQVTM, CDR2 ANQGSEA. The CDR3 length is 15 residues. Trimming shortened V by 0 bases and J by 3 bases, and 12 bases separated the two germline ends. Here the CDR3 reads CSVEDDPRDGNTIYF. In DNA, the CDR3 is TGCAGCGTTGAAGATGACCCCAGGGATGGAAACACCATATATTTT. Variable domain in full (rest from reference TRBV29-1 and TRBJ1-3): SAVISQKPSRDICQRGTSLTIQCQVDSQVTMMFWYRQQPGQSLTLIATANQGSEATYESGFVIDKFPISRPNLTFSTLTVSNMSPEDSSIYLCSVEDDPRDGNTIYFGEGSWLTVV.

Ten or more counts support this clonotype. The genes are TRBV20-1 and TRBJ2-7, with 12 positions matching TRBD2. CDR3 length: 16 residues. V trimming: 5 bases; J trimming: 5 bases; junction bases outside the gene matches: 13. Germline V gene sequence: CDR1 DFQATT, CDR2 SNEGSKA (reference sequence). The CDR3 DNA is TGCAGTGCTGCACGCCCCCTAGCGGGAGGGCCCAACGAGCAGTACTTC. This sequence encodes CSAARPLAGGPNEQYF.

As to this clonotype: At one end the junction does not follow the germline gene, possibly because of a read error. The J gene is TRBJ2-5, the V gene TRBV20-1; 13 bases map to TRBD2. The CDR3 totals 17 residues. Germline CDR1 is DFQATT and CDR2 is SNEGSKA (reference sequence). The CDR3 loop is CSDRDVRGLAGNSAQYF. The CDR3 coding sequence is TGCAGTGATAGAGATGTAAGGGGACTAGCGGGGAACTCGGCCCAGTACTTC.

This clonotype occurred a few times. The chain links TRBV2 to TRBJ1-3; D ambiguous. V was cut by 3 bases and J by 7 bases, with 16 bases left in between. This CDR3 comprises 15 residues. CDR1 SNHLY and CDR2 FYNNEI come from the germline V gene. CDR3 DNA: TGTGCCAGCAGTGATCAGCCGGCTGGAGGGAACACCATATATTTT. Its translation is CASSDQPAGGNTIYF.

This chain links TRBV6-1 with TRBJ1-1; no clear D gene. Trimming removed 1 base from V and 2 bases from J, with 8 bases in between. In germline, CDR1 is MNHNS, CDR2 SASEGT. This CDR3 contains 14 residues. CDR3 coding DNA: TGTGCCAGCAGTGAAGACGAGGCTAACACTGAAGCTTTCTTT. It specifies CASSEDEANTEAFF.

The chain combines TRBV5-1 with TRBJ2-3, with 7 bases that match TRBD2. Germline CDR1 is SGHRS and CDR2 is YFSETQ. The CDR3 consists of 15 residues. V trimming: 7 bases; J trimming: 1 base; junction bases outside the gene matches: 9. This CDR3 reads CASRHRGDRTDTQYF. The DNA of the CDR3 is TGCGCCAGCCGTCATCGGGGGGACCGCACAGATACGCAGTATTTT.

This clonotype was seen more than once but under ten times. The rearrangement uses TRBV4-1 and TRBJ1-5; 10 bases align to TRBD1. CDR3 size: 15 residues. Looked up from germline, CDR1 is MGHRA and CDR2 is YSYEKL. After removal of 5 bases from V and 2 bases from J, the junction contained 3 bases not matched to a gene. DNA of the CDR3: TGCGCCAGCAGCGGACAGGGGGGCCGCAATCAGCCCCAGCATTTT. Translated, it gives CASSGQGGRNQPQHF.

Only one count was recorded for this clonotype. V gene TRBV10-3 combines with J gene TRBJ1-6; unclear D gene. This CDR3 has 15 residues. V gave up 2 bases and J gave up 8 bases, with 13 bases separating them. The germline gives CDR1 ENHRY, CDR2 SYGVKD. CDR3 nucleotides: TGTGCCATCAGTGAGAACGGAGTGATCGATTCACCCCTCCACTTT. Translation: CAISENGVIDSPLHF.

The chain combines TRBV6-6 with TRBJ1-4; D not certain. V was pared by 5 bases and J by 8 bases, with 12 bases between. The germline gives CDR1 MNHNY, CDR2 SVGAGI (reference sequence). This CDR3 region has 13 residues. Written as DNA, the CDR3 is TGTGCCAGCAGTGAAAACGGCCGGGAAAAACTGTTTTTT. It yields the protein CASSENGREKLFF.

This clonotype was recorded once. The chain couples TRBV20-1 to TRBJ2-7, with TRBD1 matching 7 bases. CDR1 is DFQATT, CDR2 SNEGSKA, per germline (reference sequence). There are 12 residues in the CDR3. V lost 5 bases, J lost 2 bases, and 3 bases stayed unmatched. In DNA form, the CDR3 reads TGCAGTGCTGACAGGGCCCCCTACGAGCAGTACTTC. This translates into CSADRAPYEQYF.

This clonotype was seen repeatedly, ten times or more. The gene calls are TRBV7-2 and TRBJ2-7, with D tentatively TRBD2 (6 bases). V lost 4 bases and J 6 bases, leaving 16 bases between the germline ends. The CDR3 is made up of 14 amino acids. Germline CDR1 and CDR2: SGHTA and FQGNSA. DNA for the CDR3: TGTGCCAGCAGCTACCTAGCGTCCCTCCGCGAGCAGTACTTC. Amino acid sequence: CASSYLASLREQYF.

This clonotype has a handful of counts. J is TRBJ2-7 and V is TRBV7-9, with D unresolved. There are 15 residues in the CDR3. Germline V gene lookup returns CDR1 SEHNR and CDR2 FQNEAQ (reference sequence). V was clipped by 4 bases and J by 3 bases, with 16 bases between them. The DNA for the CDR3 is TGTGCCAGCAGCTCGAAGGGCAGCGCGTACTACGAGCAGTACTTC. Translating it yields CASSSKGSAYYEQYF.